The 27 T cell receptor beta chains given below trace back to one sample, sequenced in a study of T cells in localized non-small cell lung cancer (dated by TCRdb to the early 2020s). Library construction relied on the immunoSEQ multiplex PCR assay. The source is immuneACCESS, and TCRdb retained only in-frame sequences with V and J called. Part of the clones is not carried over; for the studies checked, unresolved V genes explain less than half of this, and the remainder is unexplained. The sample table holds several thousand clones, of which over 85% were seen once. Clones ranked in the top ten supply approximately 2.5% of the sample. The sequenced sample was peripheral blood, obtained before any cancer treatment. The receptors were sampled from a female donor at least 60 years old with stage II squamous cell lung carcinoma.

This clone was found a few times. The genes are TRBV5-1 and TRBJ2-1; perhaps TRBD2 as D (5 bases). Trimming took 4 bases from V and 8 from J, leaving 19 bases between them. The CDR3 runs 15 residues. Germline-derived CDR1 and CDR2 are SGHRS and YFSETQ. CDR3 protein: CASSPGVNEGHEQFF. Here the CDR3 DNA reads TGCGCCAGCAGCCCGGGCGTTAACGAGGGTCATGAGCAGTTCTTC.

The chain combines TRBV2 with TRBJ2-7; 13 bases align to TRBD2. V trimming: 4 bases; J trimming: 4 bases; junction bases outside the gene matches: 1. This CDR3 has 14 amino acids. Germline values: CDR1 SNHLY, CDR2 FYNNEI. In DNA, the CDR3 is TGTGCCAGCAGTGGACTAGCGGGAGGTTACGAGCAGTACTTC. Translated: CASSGLAGGYEQYF.

The CDR3 DNA follows: TGTGCCAGCAGCCTTCCCGGGATTTCGGAGACCCAGTACTTC. This codes for CASSLPGISETQYF. The genes are TRBV14 and TRBJ2-5, with D possibly being TRBD2 (5 bases). Germline V gene data show CDR1 as SGHDN and CDR2 as FVKESK. CDR3 length: 14 amino acids. V gave up 4 bases and J gave up 5 bases, with 14 bases separating them.

V gene TRBV11-3 combines with J gene TRBJ1-2; weak D call: TRBD1 (5 bases). Germline V lookup: CDR1 SGHNT, CDR2 YENEEA. The CDR3 extends over 15 amino acids. V lost 6 bases and J lost 5, with 19 bases in between. Written as DNA, the CDR3 is TGTGCCAGCAGTTTACAACCTGAGGGGCCTTATGGCTACACCTTC. It specifies CASSLQPEGPYGYTF.

The CDR3: CARLCRDSQNSPLHF. Here the CDR3 DNA reads TGTGCCAGATTATGCCGGGACAGTCAAAATTCACCCCTCCACTTT. V is TRBV6-4 and J is TRBJ1-6; TRBD1 aligns across 7 bases. The CDR3 covers 15 residues. The V segment lost 9 bases and the J segment 7 bases; nucleotides outside the gene matches: 12. Germline V gives CDR1 MRHNA, CDR2 SNTAGT.

CDR3 in amino acids: CASSFGTGNYEQYV. The CDR3 coding sequence is TGTGCCAGCAGCTTCGGGACAGGGAACTACGAGCAGTACGTC. This chain connects TRBV7-9 to TRBJ2-7; 9 bases fit TRBD1. V gave up 3 bases and J gave up 3 bases; unmatched junction bases: 3. Germline V CDR1 and CDR2: SEHNR, FQNEAQ (reference sequence). The CDR3 sequence is 14 residues long.

The chain has TRBV2 and TRBJ1-1, with unresolved D. Germline V lookup: CDR1 SNHLY, CDR2 FYNNEI. V was shortened by 7 bases and J by 0 bases, with 12 bases between the two germline ends. There are 14 residues in the CDR3. The DNA of the CDR3 is TGTGCCAGCAATGACGGTTACCTGAACACTGAAGCTTTCTTT. It specifies CASNDGYLNTEAFF.

This rearrangement joins TRBV12-5 to TRBJ1-1, with 11 positions matching TRBD1. The germline V gene encodes CDR1 LGHNT and CDR2 FRNRAP. Trimming at V came to 1 base and at J to 5 bases, leaving 3 bases not matched to a gene. The CDR3 extends over 15 amino acids. DNA of the CDR3: TGTGCTAGTGGTTTGGCCGGGACAGGGGGGACTGAAGCTTTCTTT. Protein sequence: CASGLAGTGGTEAFF.

The genes are TRBV23-1 and TRBJ2-5; 9 bases agree with TRBD1. The J call may be mistaken, given a closer DNA end match to TRBJ2-7. TRBV23-1 is sorted into the ORF group, with uncertain function. This CDR3 contains 13 residues. CDR3 loop: CALLDRGVYEQYF. CDR3 DNA sequence: TGCGCCCTTCTCGACAGGGGGGTCTACGAGCAGTACTTC.

This chain joins TRBV19 and TRBJ2-2; either TRBD1 or TRBD2 may supply D (6 bases each). Germline V gene lookup returns CDR1 LNHDA and CDR2 SQIVND (reference sequence). The CDR3 sequence is 15 residues long. V lost 3 bases, J lost 5 bases, and 13 bases lay in between. The CDR3 nucleotides read TGTGCCAGTAGTATTCTCGGGGGCCAAACCGGGGAGCTGTTTTTT. Protein product: CASSILGGQTGELFF.

This clone was seen only once. J is TRBJ1-2 and V is TRBV10-3, with D uncertain. Trimming took 2 bases from V and 0 from J, leaving 16 bases between them. Per the germline V gene, CDR1 is ENHRY and CDR2 is SYGVKD. CDR3 length: 17 residues. The CDR3, as DNA: TGTGCCATCAGTGAGAGCCGGTCCTCTCTATCTAACTATGGCTACACCTTC. Encoded protein: CAISESRSSLSNYGYTF.

This chain connects TRBV4-2 to TRBJ1-2; TRBD1 agrees at 12 bases. The CDR3 sequence is 14 residues long. The germline V gene encodes CDR1 LGHNA and CDR2 YNFKEQ. The J segment lost 8 bases and the V segment lost 4 bases, leaving 5 bases of the junction unmatched. The CDR3 protein is CASSPGQGAEGYTF. The CDR3, as DNA: TGTGCCAGCAGCCCGGGACAGGGGGCTGAAGGCTACACCTTC.

The rearrangement uses TRBV19 and TRBJ1-4; D is unresolved. V dropped 5 bases and J dropped 15 bases, with 19 bases sitting between them. This CDR3 has 13 amino acids. The germline gives CDR1 LNHDA, CDR2 SQIVND (reference sequence). CDR3 loop: CASSQYTGAWVFF. The DNA for the CDR3 is TGTGCCAGTAGTCAATATACTGGTGCTTGGGTGTTTTTT.

The chain has TRBV18 and TRBJ2-3; TRBD1 or TRBD2 may be the D gene (5 bases each). V lost 3 bases to trimming and J lost 2 bases, with 18 bases between them. The CDR3 is made up of 17 amino acids. Germline values: CDR1 KGHSH, CDR2 LQKENI. In DNA, the CDR3 is TGTGCCAGCTCACCCTTAACCGGGACCTCCCCCACAGATACGCAGTATTTT. Amino acid sequence: CASSPLTGTSPTDTQYF.

This sequence joins TRBV4-1 and TRBJ2-2, with a weak D call TRBD1 (6 bases). Trimming removed 0 bases at V and 4 bases at J, with 9 bases between. CDR1 is MGHRA and CDR2 is YSYEKL in the germline V gene. The CDR3 totals 15 residues. The CDR3 DNA follows: TGCGCCAGCAGCCAAGAAGGGGGTAGCACCGGGGAGCTGTTTTTT. Protein product: CASSQEGGSTGELFF.

The rearrangement uses TRBV19 and TRBJ1-3; TRBD1 matches at 7 bases. CDR1 LNHDA and CDR2 SQIVND come from the germline V gene (reference sequence). The CDR3 loop spans 16 amino acids. Trimming cost V 3 bases and J 1 base; bases outside gene matches: 6. This chain's CDR3 is CASSIRQGASGNTIYF. The CDR3 DNA reads as TGTGCCAGTAGTATTCGACAGGGAGCATCTGGAAACACCATATATTTT.

In regard to this clone: The junction does not match germline at one end; this may be a read error. The chain couples TRBV5-4 to TRBJ2-1; D remains unclear. The germline CDR1 and CDR2 sequences are SGHNT and YYREEE (reference sequence). The CDR3 has 13 amino acids. For the CDR3, the DNA is TGTGCCAGCAGCTTTTCGCCCAGCAATGAGCGGTTCTTC. Its translation: CASSFSPSNERFF.

This chain uses TRBV10-3 with TRBJ2-1; a possible D gene is TRBD1 (5 bases). The CDR3 consists of 12 residues. Germline-derived CDR1 and CDR2 are ENHRY and SYGVKD. V lost 10 bases and J 5 bases, leaving 12 bases between the germline ends. CDR3 residues: CATLTENNEQFF. CDR3 nucleotides: TGTGCCACCTTGACAGAAAACAATGAGCAGTTCTTC.

Regarding this clone: The sample carries other DNA sequences with the same CDR3. The CDR3 DNA reads TGTGCCAGCTTAGGCAGGTTGAACACTGAAGCTTTCTTT. The encoded protein is CASLGRLNTEAFF. The rearrangement uses TRBV2 and TRBJ1-1; D gene unclear. Deletions cut 8 bases from V and 0 bases from J, with 10 bases between. The CDR3 sequence is 13 residues long. CDR1 and CDR2 (germline): SNHLY, FYNNEI. Full variable domain (rest looked up from reference TRBV2 and TRBJ1-1): EPEVTQTPSHQVTQMGQEVILRCVPISNHLYFYWYRQILGQKVEFLVSFYNNEISEKSEIFDDQFSVERPDGSNFTLKIRSTKLEDSAMYFCASLGRLNTEAFFGQGTRLTVV.

V is TRBV5-1 and J is TRBJ1-4; perhaps TRBD1 as D (5 bases). The germline V gene encodes CDR1 SGHRS and CDR2 YFSETQ. V was cut by 2 bases and J by 8 bases, with 13 bases left in between. The CDR3 is 14 residues long. The CDR3 DNA sequence: TGCGCCAGCAGCTTAGGGACCCCAGGGGAAAAACTGTTTTTT. Translating it yields CASSLGTPGEKLFF.

V is TRBV2 and J is TRBJ2-7; D remains ambiguous. Trimming left V 3 bases short and J 0 bases short, with 0 bases between. This CDR3 spans 11 amino acids. Germline V gene lookup returns CDR1 SNHLY and CDR2 FYNNEI. As DNA, the CDR3 is TGTGCCAGCAGTGACTCCTACGAGCAGTACTTC. Translated, it gives CASSDSYEQYF.

This chain uses TRBV15 with TRBJ2-3; D unclear. The CDR3 covers 12 residues. CDR1 is LNHNV, CDR2 YYDKDF, per germline (reference sequence). Trimming pared 1 base from V and 7 bases from J, leaving 6 bases between. CDR3 region: CATSRADHTQYF. The CDR3 coding sequence is TGTGCCACCAGCAGAGCCGACCATACGCAGTATTTT.

The genes are TRBV5-4 and TRBJ2-3; no firm D call. Germline CDR1 SGHNT, CDR2 YYREEE (reference sequence). V lost 4 bases to trimming and J lost 2 bases, with 5 bases between them. CDR3 length: 12 amino acids. DNA for the CDR3: TGTGCCAGCAGCGGGTCCACAGATACGCAGTATTTT. This sequence encodes CASSGSTDTQYF. Combining the CDR3 with reference TRBV5-4 and TRBJ2-3 gives the whole variable domain ETGVTQSPTHLIKTRGQQVTLRCSSQSGHNTVSWYQQALGQGPQFIFQYYREEENGRGNFPPRFSGLQFPNYSSELNVNALELDDSALYLCASSGSTDTQYFGPGTRLTVL.

This chain joins TRBV5-1 and TRBJ1-1; a weak D match, TRBD1 (6 bases). Germline V gives CDR1 SGHRS, CDR2 YFSETQ. Trimming pared 9 bases from V and 1 base from J, leaving 19 bases between. The CDR3 length is 15 residues. The CDR3 region has the DNA TGCGCCACCTCGACTTTACAGGGATCGAACACTGAAGCTTTCTTT. This sequence encodes CATSTLQGSNTEAFF.

The gene calls are TRBV6-5 and TRBJ2-1; a possible D gene is TRBD2 (7 bases). Germline V CDR1 and CDR2: MNHEY, SVGAGI. V lost 4 bases, J lost 4 bases, and 17 bases lay in between. This CDR3 contains 16 residues. The chain's CDR3 is CASSSAGAGAYNEQFF. DNA of the CDR3: TGTGCCAGCAGTTCCGCTGGGGCGGGGGCTTACAATGAGCAGTTCTTC.

The chain links TRBV6-6 to TRBJ1-2; D may be TRBD1 (5 bases). The CDR3 is 14 residues long. The ends were cut back, 5 bases at V and 2 bases at J, with 12 bases in the middle. Germline CDR1 reads MNHNY; CDR2 reads SVGAGI (reference sequence). This CDR3 is CASSPGRGNYGYTF. The DNA of the CDR3 is TGTGCCAGCAGTCCCGGGCGGGGGAACTATGGCTACACCTTC.

The rearrangement joins TRBV10-3 to TRBJ2-3; D is undetermined. The CDR3 has 12 residues. The V gene's germline CDR1 is ENHRY and CDR2 SYGVKD. V shed 8 bases and J shed 4 bases, with 10 bases lying between them. The chain's CDR3 is CAIVNIADTQYF. The CDR3 DNA is TGTGCCATCGTAAATATCGCAGATACGCAGTATTTT.